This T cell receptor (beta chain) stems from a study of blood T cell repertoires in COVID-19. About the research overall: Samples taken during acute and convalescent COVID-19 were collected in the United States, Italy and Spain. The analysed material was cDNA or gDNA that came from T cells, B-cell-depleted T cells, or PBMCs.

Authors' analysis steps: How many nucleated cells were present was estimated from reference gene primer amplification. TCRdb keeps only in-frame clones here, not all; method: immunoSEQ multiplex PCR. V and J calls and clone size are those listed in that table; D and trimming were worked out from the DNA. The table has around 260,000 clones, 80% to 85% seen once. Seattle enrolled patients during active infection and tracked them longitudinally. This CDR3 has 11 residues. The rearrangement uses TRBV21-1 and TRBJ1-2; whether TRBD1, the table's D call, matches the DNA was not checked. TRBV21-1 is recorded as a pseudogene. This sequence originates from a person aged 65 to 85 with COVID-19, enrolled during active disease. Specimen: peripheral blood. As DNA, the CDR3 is TGTGCCAGCAGATACAGTTATGGCTACACCTTC. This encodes CASRYSYGYTF.